The 13 T cell receptor beta chains reported below all come from one sample, sequenced in a study of T cells after yellow fever vaccination. TCRdb ran MiXCR on the 5' RACE reads and lists one entry per CDR3 protein. This sample has 400,000 to 450,000 distinct CDR3 sequences, with about 19% found just once. The input for sequencing was PBMCs, taken before the yellow fever booster vaccination. The receptors shown here come from a man aged 18 to 30 who received the YFV17D yellow fever vaccine.

This sequence joins TRBV4-3 and TRBJ1-1; D not resolved. CDR3 size: 15 residues. Germline CDR1 LGHNA, CDR2 YSLEER. V was cut by 0 bases and J by 11 bases, with 19 bases left in between. This CDR3 is CASSQDDASGSSAFF. The CDR3 bases are TGCGCCAGCAGCCAAGATGATGCTAGCGGGTCCTCGGCTTTCTTT.

In its sample, this clonotype was seen a few times. The chain uses TRBV27 and TRBJ2-1, with D maybe TRBD2 (6 bases). The CDR3 contains 15 residues. Per the germline V gene, CDR1 is MNHEY and CDR2 is SMNVEV (reference sequence). Trimming shortened V by 4 bases and J by 5 bases, and 15 bases separated the two germline ends. The CDR3 here is CASSSRPGENNEQFF. The CDR3 bases are TGTGCCAGCAGTTCCCGGCCGGGGGAGAACAATGAGCAGTTCTTC.

This clonotype turned up a few times. V usage is TRBV24-1 and J usage is TRBJ1-1; D ambiguous. Trimming took off 12 bases at V and 3 bases at J, with 13 bases between the two ends. The CDR3 loop spans 12 amino acids. Germline values: CDR1 KGHDR, CDR2 SFDVKD. CDR3 protein: CAPPGWHTEAFF. CDR3 DNA: TGTGCCCCTCCCGGGTGGCACACTGAAGCTTTCTTT.

This clonotype was picked up a small number of times. This sequence joins TRBV5-8 and TRBJ1-1; D is undetermined. CDR1 and CDR2 (germline): SGHTS, YDEGEE. V was pared by 0 bases and J by 4 bases, with 10 bases between. The CDR3 is 14 amino acids. The CDR3 region is CASSLDGWGTEAFF. CDR3 DNA: TGTGCCAGCAGCTTGGATGGGTGGGGCACTGAAGCTTTCTTT.

The chain carries TRBV4-3 and TRBJ1-2; D is possibly TRBD1 (6 bases). V lost 5 bases to trimming and J lost 5 bases, with 15 bases between them. Germline V gene lookup returns CDR1 LGHNA and CDR2 YSLEER. This CDR3 comprises 14 residues. The CDR3 region is CASSGRDMGYGYTF. Written as DNA, the CDR3 is TGCGCCAGCAGCGGCCGGGACATGGGGTATGGCTACACCTTC.

This clonotype was detected ten times or more. The CDR3 sequence: CASSQPAGGLLDEQFF. CDR3 sequence (DNA): TGCGCCAGCAGCCAACCAGCGGGGGGGCTCTTGGATGAGCAGTTCTTC. The chain couples TRBV4-1 to TRBJ2-1; TRBD2 matches 10 bases. The germline V gene has CDR1 MGHRA and CDR2 YSYEKL. The CDR3 length is 16 residues. The J segment lost 8 bases and the V segment lost 2 bases, leaving 9 bases of the junction unmatched.

This clonotype was detected only a few times. The V and J genes are TRBV20-1 and TRBJ2-3, with TRBD2 matching over 12 bases. Germline V lookup: CDR1 DFQATT, CDR2 SNEGSKA (reference sequence). V was clipped by 3 bases and J by 3 bases; unmatched bases: 7. The length of the CDR3 is 16 residues. Here the CDR3 DNA reads TGCAGTGCTAGCCTAGCGGGGGGGCCGGGGACAGATACGCAGTATTTT. Translated, it gives CSASLAGGPGTDTQYF.

This clonotype was picked up many times. CDR3 coding DNA: TGTGCCAGCAGCACATACAGGGGGCCTTCCACCGGGGAGCTGTTTTTT. Encoded protein: CASSTYRGPSTGELFF. The chain recombines TRBV11-2 with TRBJ2-2; 9 nucleotides agree with TRBD1. This CDR3 spans 16 amino acids. V shed 5 bases, J shed 4 bases, and the junction held 8 bases outside the gene matches. Germline V gene sequence: CDR1 SGHAT, CDR2 FQNNGV.

The chain is built from TRBV4-1 and TRBJ1-5; TRBD1 is a possible D gene (5 bases). Per germline, CDR1 MGHRA and CDR2 YSYEKL. There are 16 residues in the CDR3. The ends were cut back, 0 bases at V and 2 bases at J, with 11 bases in the middle. The CDR3 DNA sequence: TGCGCCAGCAGCCAAGAAGGGGCCAGCCGCAATCAGCCCCAGCATTTT. The encoded protein is CASSQEGASRNQPQHF.

This clonotype occurred a few times. The rearrangement joins TRBV7-6 to TRBJ2-3; 11 bases map to TRBD2. Germline V gene data show CDR1 as SGHVS and CDR2 as FNYEAQ. V was clipped by 4 bases and J by 2 bases; unmatched bases: 11. CDR3 length: 18 amino acids. The CDR3 sequence: CASSSTPTSGGATDTQYF. CDR3 DNA sequence: TGTGCCAGCAGCTCTACTCCTACTAGCGGGGGCGCCACAGATACGCAGTATTTT.

This clonotype was seen repeatedly, ten times or more. This chain uses TRBV4-3 with TRBJ2-5, with 8 bases identical to TRBD1. This CDR3 is 14 amino acids long. V lost 0 bases, J lost 5 bases, and 2 bases stayed unmatched. Germline V gives CDR1 LGHNA, CDR2 YSLEER. CDR3 sequence reads: CASSQDRGLETQYF. The DNA of the CDR3 is TGCGCCAGCAGCCAAGACAGGGGGCTTGAGACCCAGTACTTC.

This clonotype appeared a few times. The CDR3 nucleotides are TGTGCCAGCAGCCAAGAGTCACCTCAGGCCTACAATGAGCAGTTCTTC. Protein: CASSQESPQAYNEQFF. V and J are TRBV4-2 and TRBJ2-1; D call uncertain. Per germline, CDR1 LGHNA and CDR2 YNFKEQ. The length of the CDR3 is 16 residues. Trimming stripped 0 bases from V and 2 bases from J, with 11 bases between.

The V call is TRBV6-2 or TRBV6-3, the J call TRBJ2-1; 10 bases agree with TRBD2. Losses at the gene ends were 6 bases for V and 10 bases for J; bases not matched to a gene: 12. The CDR3 contains 15 residues. Per germline, CDR1 MNHEY and CDR2 SVGEGT. The CDR3 protein is CASSLPSGGASEQFF. DNA for the CDR3: TGTGCCAGCAGCCTCCCCAGCGGGGGGGCGTCGGAGCAGTTCTTC.